This T cell receptor (beta chain) comes out of a study of cytomegalovirus exposure and HLA in healthy donors. About the study: There were 90 million to 140 million unique TCR beta sequences, drawn from 200 million or so T cells, in an earlier analysis.

A multiplex PCR was run with 60 Vbeta primers and 13 Jbeta primers. Clones were read by immunoSEQ multiplex PCR, and TCRdb kept only the in-frame ones, dropping some. The profile covers some 160,000 clones, with approximately 79% appearing a single time and about 1.8% taken by the ten largest. CDR3 length equals 14 residues. Germline V lookup: CDR1 GTSNPN, CDR2 SVGIG (reference sequence). Trimming left V 0 bases short and J 7 bases short, with 13 bases between. The material sequenced was PBMCs. The clonotype originates from a woman aged 25 to 39 in good health and CMV-seronegative. The chain combines TRBV30 with TRBJ2-1; tentatively, D is TRBD2 (6 bases). The DNA of the CDR3 is TGTGCCTGGAGTGTTATAGCGGAGGGGAATGAGCAGTTCTTC. Amino acid sequence: CAWSVIAEGNEQFF.